This T cell receptor beta chain was sequenced for a study of T cell responses to AZD1222 COVID-19 vaccine. Clones were sequenced by immunoSEQ multiplex PCR, and TCRdb holds only the in-frame ones, with some missing. Of about 27,000 clones detected, over 80% appear once; the ten largest clones hold 6.5% to 9%. Germline loops: CDR1 MGHRA, CDR2 YSYEKL. This CDR3 comprises 15 residues. The V gene lost 1 base and the J gene lost 4 bases, with 13 bases spanning the gap. Sequences were derived from peripheral blood, sampled 28 days after the second AZD1222 dose. The chain couples TRBV4-1 to TRBJ1-2, with unresolved D. The sequence was collected from an adult who received the AZD1222 COVID-19 vaccine. CDR3 loop: CASSQGLPSGYGYTF. Here the CDR3 DNA reads TGCGCCAGCAGCCAAGGACTACCCTCGGGCTATGGCTACACCTTC.